Here is one TCR beta chain with its context. This sample was included in a study of blood T cell repertoires in COVID-19. Background on the study: COVID-19 samples, acute and convalescent, were from the United States, Italy and Spain.

Produced via immunoSEQ multiplex PCR; TCRdb's table is partial and in-frame only. This table has under 300,000 clones, roughly four fifths appearing once. After removal of 4 bases from V and 2 bases from J, the junction contained 8 bases not matched to a gene. Germline CDR1 and CDR2: SGDLS and YYNGEE. The CDR3 sequence is 17 residues long. Sequenced input: peripheral blood. This sequence originates from a woman under 30 with acute or convalescent COVID-19. The V and J genes are TRBV9 and TRBJ2-6; 8 bases line up with TRBD1. The CDR3 region has the DNA TGTGCCAGCAGCAGAATGACAGGGGTCACTGGGGCCAACGTCCTGACTTTC. It codes for CASSRMTGVTGANVLTF.